One and the same sample provided the 32 T cell receptor beta chains below, sequenced in a study of cytomegalovirus exposure and HLA in healthy donors. The method was immunoSEQ multiplex PCR; TCRdb's version includes in-frame clones alone and lacks a portion of them. The sample lists roughly 48,000 clones; approximately 88% were seen once. Material: PBMCs. These receptors were obtained from a woman in her thirties in good health and CMV-seronegative.

V usage is TRBV6-6 and J usage is TRBJ2-1, with TRBD2 identical over 14 bases. This CDR3 has 15 amino acids. V gave up 6 bases and J gave up 5 bases; unmatched junction bases: 3. Per germline, CDR1 MNHNY and CDR2 SVGAGI (reference sequence). CDR3 nucleotides: TGTGCCAGCAGGGCGGGACTAGCGGGAGACAATGAGCAGTTCTTC. This translates into CASRAGLAGDNEQFF.

This chain links TRBV12-1 with TRBJ1-2. TRBV12-1 is annotated as a pseudogene. CDR3 length equals 12 residues. The CDR3 here is CASSLEGDGYTF. CDR3 DNA: TGTGCCAGCAGCTTGGAGGGAGATGGCTACACCTTC.

The chain uses TRBV2 and TRBJ2-1; TRBD2 is a possible D gene (7 bases). CDR1 SNHLY and CDR2 FYNNEI come from the germline V gene. The CDR3 consists of 14 residues. Trimming left V 7 bases short and J 8 bases short, with 18 bases between. The DNA of the CDR3 is TGTGCCAGCACTTCGGGGGGCGACCAGGATGAGCAGTTCTTC. Protein: CASTSGGDQDEQFF.

The rearrangement joins TRBV7-2 to TRBJ2-3; the match to TRBD2 covers 12 bases. CDR3 size: 17 residues. Per germline, CDR1 SGHTA and CDR2 FQGNSA. The V segment lost 0 bases and the J segment 4 bases; nucleotides outside the gene matches: 5. The CDR3 DNA sequence: TGTGCCAGCAGCTTAGCGCGACTAGCGGGAGACCCAGATACGCAGTATTTT. Amino acid sequence: CASSLARLAGDPDTQYF.

The rearrangement uses TRBV9 and TRBJ1-2; weak D call: TRBD1 (5 bases). Looked up from germline, CDR1 is SGDLS and CDR2 is YYNGEE. CDR3 size: 15 residues. Trimming cost V 2 bases and J 0 bases, with 11 bases left between them. The CDR3 nucleotides are TGTGCCAGCAGCGTCCATGACAGATCTAACTATGGCTACACCTTC. This gives the protein CASSVHDRSNYGYTF.

This chain joins TRBV5-5 and TRBJ2-1; D is possibly TRBD2 (6 bases). The V gene's germline CDR1 is SGHKS and CDR2 YYEKEE (reference sequence). The length of the CDR3 is 15 residues. Trimming removed 0 bases at V and 8 bases at J, with 15 bases between. The CDR3 nucleotides read TGTGCCAGCAGCTTGGGGGACTGGGGTAGCGATGAGCAGTTCTTC. It yields the protein CASSLGDWGSDEQFF.

The V gene is TRBV5-4, the J gene TRBJ2-1, with 9 nucleotides matching TRBD2. The CDR3 sequence is 16 residues long. The V gene's germline CDR1 is SGHNT and CDR2 YYREEE (reference sequence). Trimming cost V 4 bases and J 6 bases; bases outside gene matches: 11. Written as DNA, the CDR3 is TGTGCCAGCAGCAAGGAGCTAGCGGGATTGGGCAATGAGCAGTTCTTC. It specifies CASSKELAGLGNEQFF.

V is TRBV4-1 and J is TRBJ2-3; D might be TRBD1 (6 bases). Trimming stripped 0 bases from V and 14 bases from J, with 12 bases between. The CDR3 runs to 12 residues. Germline CDR1 MGHRA, CDR2 YSYEKL. CDR3 nucleotide sequence: TGCGCCAGCAGCCAAGATTTAACAGGGCTGTATTTT. Its protein product is CASSQDLTGLYF.

The rearrangement links TRBV18 to TRBJ2-7, with 9 bases fitting TRBD1. With 2 bases clipped from V and 5 bases from J, the junction kept 4 bases outside the gene matches. Germline values: CDR1 KGHSH, CDR2 LQKENI. The CDR3 runs to 14 residues. The CDR3 region has the DNA TGTGCCAGCTCACCATTAGGGGACAGGGACGAGCAGTACTTC. It is translated as CASSPLGDRDEQYF.

The J gene is TRBJ2-1, the V gene TRBV9; possible D gene TRBD2, 6 bases. Germline-derived CDR1 and CDR2 are SGDLS and YYNGEE. The CDR3 has 15 residues. The ends were cut back, 3 bases at V and 6 bases at J, with 16 bases in the middle. This CDR3 reads CASSAGGRQSNEQFF. As DNA, the CDR3 is TGTGCCAGCAGCGCTGGGGGGAGACAGTCCAATGAGCAGTTCTTC.

The chain carries TRBV28 and TRBJ2-7; 11 bases agree with TRBD1. The V gene end was trimmed by 5 bases and the J gene end by 4 bases; junction bases not matched to a gene: 7. Germline V lookup: CDR1 MDHEN, CDR2 SYDVKM. The CDR3 spans 15 residues. This CDR3 is CASSILGTGGYEQYF. As DNA, the CDR3 is TGTGCCAGCAGTATCTTGGGGACAGGGGGATACGAGCAGTACTTC.

The CDR3 sequence is CASSTGLGTEAFF. The DNA for the CDR3 is TGTGCCAGCAGCACAGGGCTGGGTACTGAAGCTTTCTTT. V and J are TRBV28 and TRBJ1-1; D is perhaps TRBD1 (6 bases). Germline lookup yields CDR1 MDHEN and CDR2 SYDVKM. The CDR3 totals 13 residues. Trimming removed 6 bases from V and 5 bases from J, with 13 bases in between.

This chain joins TRBV9 and TRBJ2-7, with TRBD1 as a possible D gene (5 bases). V shed 5 bases and J shed 3 bases, with 24 bases lying between them. CDR3 length: 17 amino acids. The germline gives CDR1 SGDLS, CDR2 YYNGEE. This CDR3 is CASSPKQAVRTVYEQYF. The DNA for the CDR3 is TGTGCCAGCAGTCCTAAACAGGCAGTCAGGACCGTCTACGAGCAGTACTTC. The full variable domain, completed using reference TRBV9 and TRBJ2-7, is DSGVTQTPKHLITATGQRVTLRCSPRSGDLSVYWYQQSLDQGLQFLIQYYNGEERAKGNILERFSAQQFPDLHSELNLSSLELGDSALYFCASSPKQAVRTVYEQYFGPGTRLTVT.

The chain links TRBV25-1 to TRBJ1-1; 10 nucleotides align to TRBD1. This CDR3 spans 13 amino acids. The germline V gene encodes CDR1 MGHDK and CDR2 SYGVNS. Trimming at V came to 6 bases and at J to 4 bases, leaving 2 bases not matched to a gene. Written as DNA, the CDR3 is TGTGCCAGCAGCTGGACAGGGGGCACTGAAGCTTTCTTT. Translated: CASSWTGGTEAFF.

The chain recombines TRBV4-3 with TRBJ2-1; possible D gene TRBD2, 5 bases. The germline V gene has CDR1 LGHNA and CDR2 YSLEER. This CDR3 region has 17 residues. V lost 4 bases and J 0 bases, leaving 16 bases between the germline ends. The CDR3 region is CASSPGTGMSSYNEQFF. The CDR3 region has the DNA TGCGCCAGCAGCCCGGGAACGGGGATGAGCTCCTACAATGAGCAGTTCTTC.

About this clone itself: A much more abundant neighbour one base away suggests this may be a read error. The chain is built from TRBV6-4 and TRBJ2-1; 10 bases fit TRBD2. Germline lookup yields CDR1 MRHNA and CDR2 SNTAGT. The trim removed 0 bases at V and 4 bases at J, leaving 0 bases unmatched. There are 15 residues in the CDR3. This CDR3 reads CASSDSSGRYNEQFF. In DNA form, the CDR3 reads TGTGCCAGCAGTGACTCTAGCGGGAGGTACAATGAGCAGTTCTTC.

This clone was found a few times. This chain uses TRBV28 with TRBJ2-3; D might be TRBD1 (6 bases). The V gene lost 5 bases and the J gene lost 6 bases, with 21 bases spanning the gap. Per germline, CDR1 MDHEN and CDR2 SYDVKM. CDR3 length: 16 residues. CDR3: CASSPMGHLYTDTQYF. CDR3 bases: TGTGCCAGCAGTCCCATGGGACACTTGTACACGGATACGCAGTATTTT.

J is TRBJ1-2 and V is TRBV30; D perhaps matches TRBD1 (6 bases). The CDR3 runs to 12 residues. The germline V and J ends were trimmed by 5 bases and 8 bases, with 15 bases remaining between them. CDR1 is GTSNPN, CDR2 SVGIG, per germline (reference sequence). The CDR3 protein is CAWVEGHRGYTF. CDR3 nucleotides: TGTGCCTGGGTAGAGGGACATCGAGGCTACACCTTC.

The V gene is TRBV11-2, the J gene TRBJ1-2; D call uncertain. This CDR3 has 13 amino acids. Deletions cut 1 base from V and 14 bases from J, with 17 bases between. Germline V gene sequence: CDR1 SGHAT, CDR2 FQNNGV. The CDR3 coding sequence is TGTGCCAGCAGCTTAGGAGGGCTCCCCTTAGGGACCTTC. Encoded protein: CASSLGGLPLGTF.

The chain links TRBV4-3 to TRBJ2-3; TRBD2 matches at 10 bases. The germline V gene encodes CDR1 LGHNA and CDR2 YSLEER. Trimming took 0 bases from V and 6 from J; bases not matched to a gene: 9. The CDR3 extends over 17 amino acids. In DNA, the CDR3 is TGCGCCAGCAGCCAAGATGGGGGAGGGACTAGCGATGATACGCAGTATTTT. Its translation is CASSQDGGGTSDDTQYF.

The chain recombines TRBV27 with TRBJ2-3, with a weak D call TRBD1 (5 bases). V lost 8 bases to trimming and J lost 1 base, with 16 bases between them. The CDR3 has 15 residues. Germline V gives CDR1 MNHEY, CDR2 SMNVEV (reference sequence). The CDR3 loop is CASSRGRGRTDTQYF. The CDR3 DNA follows: TGTGCCAGCTCCCGTGGTAGGGGCCGCACAGATACGCAGTATTTT.

The chain employs TRBV7-2 and TRBJ2-4; TRBD2 is a possible D gene (5 bases). This CDR3 has 15 amino acids. Germline V gives CDR1 SGHTA, CDR2 FQGNSA. The ends were cut back, 5 bases at V and 8 bases at J, with 19 bases in the middle. CDR3 amino acids: CASSPRRFAGDIQYF. The CDR3 DNA reads TGTGCCAGCAGCCCAAGACGTTTTGCCGGGGACATTCAGTACTTC. Filled out from reference TRBV7-2 and TRBJ2-4, the complete variable domain reads GAGVSQSPSNKVTEKGKDVELRCDPISGHTALYWYRQSLGQGLEFLIYFQGNSAPDKSGLPSDRFSAERTGGSVSTLTIQRTQQEDSAVYLCASSPRRFAGDIQYFGAGTRLSVL.

This clone has a handful of counts. The V call is TRBV30, the J call TRBJ2-7; 8 bases agree with TRBD2. J lost 6 bases, V lost 5 bases, and 15 bases had no gene match. This CDR3 comprises 15 residues. CDR1 is GTSNPN, CDR2 SVGIG, per germline (reference sequence). CDR3 DNA: TGTGCCTGGCATGCCCCTCTTAGCGGGAACCCCGAGCAGTACTTC. Translating it yields CAWHAPLSGNPEQYF.

This chain links TRBV19 with TRBJ1-2; no clear D gene. Per the germline V gene, CDR1 is LNHDA and CDR2 is SQIVND (reference sequence). Trimming took 6 bases from V and 3 from J, leaving 14 bases between them. The CDR3 consists of 14 residues. The CDR3 DNA reads TGTGCCAGTAGCCTGTCGAGTACGGACTATGGCTACACCTTC. This gives the protein CASSLSSTDYGYTF.

The rearrangement links TRBV6-1 to TRBJ2-3; 7 bases fit TRBD2. V was pared by 5 bases and J by 1 base, with 3 bases of the junction left unmatched. Germline loops: CDR1 MNHNS, CDR2 SASEGT. The CDR3 length is 14 residues. CDR3 protein: CASSTTSGTDTQYF. CDR3 nucleotide sequence: TGTGCCAGCAGTACCACTAGCGGCACAGATACGCAGTATTTT.

V is TRBV6-1 and J is TRBJ1-2; tentatively, D is TRBD1 (5 bases). Germline V gene data show CDR1 as MNHNS and CDR2 as SASEGT. V shed 8 bases and J shed 5 bases, with 21 bases lying between them. This CDR3 comprises 15 residues. In DNA form, the CDR3 reads TGTGCCAGCTCGCGGGAGACAGCGGGCCAGTATGGCTACACCTTC. It encodes CASSRETAGQYGYTF.

The rearrangement uses TRBV5-4 and TRBJ2-7, with 8 bases lining up with TRBD2. Germline CDR1 and CDR2: SGHNT and YYREEE (reference sequence). The CDR3 consists of 16 residues. J gave up 7 bases and V 0 bases, and 12 bases lay outside the gene matches. DNA for the CDR3: TGTGCCAGCAGCTTGGGTTTCGGACTAGCAGAGACTGAGCAGTACTTC. Protein product: CASSLGFGLAETEQYF.

The CDR3 loop is CASSRYQGTSSSYEQYF. As DNA, the CDR3 is TGTGCCAGCAGCCGTTACCAGGGGACCTCGAGCTCCTACGAGCAGTACTTC. The chain links TRBV21-1 to TRBJ2-7; the table's D call, TRBD1, was not checked against the DNA. TRBV21-1 is noted as a pseudogene. The CDR3 length is 17 residues.

J is TRBJ1-4 and V is TRBV6-5; TRBD1 aligns across 10 bases. The CDR3 contains 15 residues. The V gene end was trimmed by 6 bases and the J gene end by 8 bases; junction bases not matched to a gene: 9. Germline V gives CDR1 MNHEY, CDR2 SVGAGI. CDR3 DNA sequence: TGTGCCAGCAGCCCAGGGGACAGGGGTTACGAAAAACTGTTTTTT. Encoded protein: CASSPGDRGYEKLFF.

The chain has TRBV27 and TRBJ2-3; no firm D call. V lost 4 bases and J lost 3, with 11 bases in between. Germline CDR1 is MNHEY and CDR2 is SMNVEV (reference sequence). The CDR3 length is 14 residues. This CDR3 is CASSSRIPTDTQYF. As DNA, the CDR3 is TGTGCCAGCAGTTCGCGAATACCAACAGATACGCAGTATTTT.

The chain links TRBV11-2 to TRBJ2-7; 9 bases agree with TRBD1. Losses at the gene ends were 1 base for V and 3 bases for J; bases not matched to a gene: 10. Per germline, CDR1 SGHAT and CDR2 FQNNGV. This CDR3 has 17 amino acids. The CDR3 protein is CASSLGDRAMGYYEQYF. The CDR3 coding sequence is TGTGCCAGCAGCTTAGGGGACAGGGCCATGGGGTACTACGAGCAGTACTTC.

The rearrangement joins TRBV27 to TRBJ1-1; possibly TRBD1 for D (5 bases). Between the trimmed V and J ends, which lost 6 bases and 2 bases, there was a span of 16 bases. The CDR3 has 15 amino acids. CDR1 and CDR2 from the germline V gene are MNHEY and SMNVEV (reference sequence). The CDR3 DNA sequence: TGTGCCAGCAGCATATCCTGGCAGGGAAACACTGAAGCTTTCTTT. Encoded protein: CASSISWQGNTEAFF.